One and the same sample provided the 19 T cell receptor beta chains below, sequenced in a study of OX40 agonist ivuxolimab in advanced cancers. Using immunoSEQ multiplex PCR, the repertoire was profiled, and TCRdb retains in-frame clones only, with some absent. This table has approximately 64,000 clones, around 90% appearing once. The sequencing here drew on CD4+ or CD8+ T cells sorted from blood, taken in a trial of the OX40 agonist ivuxolimab. The receptor source for this set is an adult with an advanced solid tumor such as melanoma, head and neck, liver or kidney cancer.

The V gene is TRBV6-1, the J gene TRBJ2-6; D is undetermined. The length of the CDR3 is 15 residues. With 4 bases removed from V and 0 bases from J, the gap between germline ends came to 7 bases. Germline lookup yields CDR1 MNHNS and CDR2 SASEGT. The CDR3 sequence is CASSATFSGANVLTF. The CDR3 DNA follows: TGTGCCAGCAGTGCTACATTCTCTGGGGCCAACGTCCTGACTTTC.

This sequence joins TRBV19 and TRBJ2-7, with a tentative D call TRBD2 (6 bases). Between the trimmed V and J ends, which lost 5 bases and 0 bases, there was a span of 14 bases. CDR1 is LNHDA, CDR2 SQIVND, per germline (reference sequence). The CDR3 consists of 15 residues. CDR3 amino acids: CASSPGTPPSYEQYF. As DNA, the CDR3 is TGTGCCAGTAGTCCCGGGACTCCACCCTCCTACGAGCAGTACTTC.

The V gene is TRBV18, the J gene TRBJ2-3; 13 bases align to TRBD2. CDR3 size: 16 residues. CDR1 is KGHSH, CDR2 LQKENI, per germline. V trimming: 3 bases; J trimming: 6 bases; junction bases outside the gene matches: 6. This CDR3 is CASSPPGLAGPDTQYF. CDR3 coding DNA: TGTGCCAGCTCACCCCCGGGACTAGCGGGGCCTGATACGCAGTATTTT.

This clone was counted between two and nine times. Other nucleotide sequences from this sample produce the same CDR3. This chain links TRBV5-1 with TRBJ2-7; maybe TRBD2 (6 bases). V was trimmed by 4 bases and J by 1 base, leaving 9 bases between them. This CDR3 contains 13 residues. Germline-derived CDR1 and CDR2 are SGHRS and YFSETQ. The CDR3 reads CASSKGLSYEQYF. The CDR3 bases are TGCGCCAGCAGCAAGGGACTTTCCTACGAGCAGTACTTC.

This clone was counted once. This chain joins TRBV28 and TRBJ1-1; a weak D match, TRBD1 (6 bases). Trimming pared 5 bases from V and 4 bases from J, leaving 14 bases between. From germline, CDR1 is MDHEN and CDR2 SYDVKM. This CDR3 contains 14 residues. The DNA for the CDR3 is TGTGCCAGCAGTATAACGACAGGAGTCACTGAAGCTTTCTTT. Its protein is CASSITTGVTEAFF.

The genes are TRBV5-6 and TRBJ2-7, with TRBD2 matching 10 bases. Germline CDR1 reads SGHDT; CDR2 reads YYEEEE. The ends lost 3 bases at V and 3 bases at J; junction bases unmatched: 12. The CDR3 runs to 17 residues. The CDR3 region has the DNA TGTGCCAGCAGCTCCGGGACTAGCGTTGGTAGAGGCTACGAGCAGTACTTC. Translating gives CASSSGTSVGRGYEQYF. The whole variable domain, filled in from reference TRBV5-6 and TRBJ2-7, reads DAGVTQSPTHLIKTRGQQVTLRCSPKSGHDTVSWYQQALGQGPQFIFQYYEEEERQRGNFPDRFSGHQFPNYSSELNVNALLLGDSALYLCASSSGTSVGRGYEQYFGPGTRLTVT.

This chain joins TRBV10-3 and TRBJ1-2, with 9 bases that match TRBD1. Germline V CDR1 and CDR2: ENHRY, SYGVKD. Unmatched junction bases numbered 7, after V lost 7 bases and J lost 7 bases. This CDR3 spans 13 amino acids. The CDR3 protein is CAITGDRAVGYTF. The CDR3 nucleotides read TGTGCCATCACGGGGGACAGGGCGGTTGGCTACACCTTC.

This clone was detected once. The chain employs TRBV18 and TRBJ2-3; TRBD1 might be the D (5 bases). The CDR3 totals 16 residues. V was pared by 1 base and J by 1 base, with 12 bases between. The germline gives CDR1 KGHSH, CDR2 LQKENI. Here the CDR3 reads CASSPQGRVGTDTQYF. CDR3 nucleotides: TGTGCCAGCTCACCACAGGGCAGGGTTGGCACAGATACGCAGTATTTT.

This chain connects TRBV5-4 to TRBJ2-3; D remains unclear. The CDR3 has 13 amino acids. The V end was cut by 4 bases, the J end by 0 bases, with 6 bases between. Germline loops: CDR1 SGHNT, CDR2 YYREEE (reference sequence). CDR3 amino acids: CASSRRSTDTQYF. The CDR3 nucleotides read TGTGCCAGCAGCCGTAGGAGCACAGATACGCAGTATTTT.

V and J are TRBV14 and TRBJ1-1; no reliable D call. V was pared by 0 bases and J by 5 bases, with 10 bases between. Germline CDR1 and CDR2: SGHDN and FVKESK. This CDR3 has 14 residues. CDR3 sequence reads: CASSQDEGWTEAFF. The CDR3 coding sequence is TGTGCCAGCAGCCAAGATGAGGGTTGGACTGAAGCTTTCTTT.

This clone has just a few counts. This chain links TRBV7-9 with TRBJ1-1; TRBD1 is a possible D gene (5 bases). The CDR3 totals 12 residues. Germline-derived CDR1 and CDR2 are SEHNR and FQNEAQ (reference sequence). V was cut by 7 bases and J by 3 bases, with 9 bases left in between. The CDR3 DNA is TGTGCCAGCAAGGTGGGGGACACTGAAGCTTTCTTT. It codes for CASKVGDTEAFF. Combining the CDR3 with reference TRBV7-9 and TRBJ1-1 gives the whole variable domain DTGVSQNPRHKITKRGQNVTFRCDPISEHNRLYWYRQTLGQGPEFLTYFQNEAQLEKSRLLSDRFSAERPKGSFSTLEIQRTEQGDSAMYLCASKVGDTEAFFGQGTRLTVV.

This sequence joins TRBV5-4 and TRBJ1-4; no definite D call. V shed 4 bases and J shed 7 bases, with 14 bases lying between them. The CDR3 extends over 14 amino acids. Germline V lookup: CDR1 SGHNT, CDR2 YYREEE (reference sequence). The CDR3 sequence is CASSPSVGSEKLFF. CDR3 in DNA: TGTGCCAGCAGCCCCTCGGTTGGGAGTGAAAAACTGTTTTTT.

The chain carries TRBV7-9 and TRBJ1-1; TRBD1 might be the D (5 bases). The CDR3 contains 15 residues. Trimming cost V 1 base and J 3 bases, with 12 bases left between them. The germline V gene has CDR1 SEHNR and CDR2 FQNEAQ (reference sequence). The CDR3 bases are TGTGCCAGCAGCTTAGTGCAGGGCGGGGACACTGAAGCTTTCTTT. Protein: CASSLVQGGDTEAFF.

The table lists this clone with a count of one. The chain carries TRBV19 and TRBJ1-1; D gene unclear. Germline CDR1 reads LNHDA; CDR2 reads SQIVND (reference sequence). V was clipped by 4 bases and J by 1 base, with 13 bases between them. The CDR3 loop spans 15 amino acids. CDR3 DNA: TGTGCCAGTAGTACAAACGGACCGCCGAACACTGAAGCTTTCTTT. Protein: CASSTNGPPNTEAFF.

J is TRBJ1-4 and V is TRBV5-6; 7 positions match TRBD1. Trimming took 3 bases from V and 5 from J; bases not matched to a gene: 7. The CDR3 spans 15 residues. CDR1 is SGHDT, CDR2 YYEEEE, per germline. The CDR3: CASSSRDSQNEKLFF. In DNA, the CDR3 is TGTGCCAGCAGCTCAAGGGACAGTCAAAATGAAAAACTGTTTTTT.

J is TRBJ2-3 and V is TRBV5-6, with D perhaps TRBD1 or TRBD2 (7 bases each). Germline V gives CDR1 SGHDT, CDR2 YYEEEE. V was clipped by 0 bases and J by 8 bases, with 10 bases between them. This CDR3 has 13 residues. This CDR3 is CASSLGRGGTQYF. CDR3 sequence (DNA): TGTGCCAGCAGCTTGGGCAGGGGGGGTACGCAGTATTTT.

The rearrangement links TRBV5-1 to TRBJ1-1, with 8 bases identical to TRBD1. Germline CDR1 is SGHRS and CDR2 is YFSETQ. V was clipped by 0 bases and J by 5 bases; unmatched bases: 6. CDR3 length: 15 amino acids. The DNA for the CDR3 is TGCGCCAGCAGCTTGGGTTCAGGGGGCTCGACTGAAGCTTTCTTT. It codes for CASSLGSGGSTEAFF.

V and J are TRBV11-2 and TRBJ2-5; weak D call: TRBD1 (5 bases). Germline CDR1 SGHAT, CDR2 FQNNGV. Between the trimmed V and J ends, which lost 1 base and 2 bases, there was a span of 11 bases. The CDR3 sequence is 15 residues long. The CDR3 sequence is CASSLVLGVQETQYF. In nucleotides, the CDR3 is TGTGCCAGCAGCTTAGTTCTAGGGGTGCAAGAGACCCAGTACTTC.

This clone was counted a few times. As DNA, the CDR3 is TGCGCCAGCAGCTTAAGTGGGGGGGGTACAATCCCCTACGAGCAGTACTTC. It yields the protein CASSLSGGGTIPYEQYF. The chain is built from TRBV5-1 and TRBJ2-7, with 7 bases lining up with TRBD2. This CDR3 comprises 17 residues. After removal of 2 bases from V and 2 bases from J, the junction contained 13 bases not matched to a gene. Germline V CDR1 and CDR2: SGHRS, YFSETQ.